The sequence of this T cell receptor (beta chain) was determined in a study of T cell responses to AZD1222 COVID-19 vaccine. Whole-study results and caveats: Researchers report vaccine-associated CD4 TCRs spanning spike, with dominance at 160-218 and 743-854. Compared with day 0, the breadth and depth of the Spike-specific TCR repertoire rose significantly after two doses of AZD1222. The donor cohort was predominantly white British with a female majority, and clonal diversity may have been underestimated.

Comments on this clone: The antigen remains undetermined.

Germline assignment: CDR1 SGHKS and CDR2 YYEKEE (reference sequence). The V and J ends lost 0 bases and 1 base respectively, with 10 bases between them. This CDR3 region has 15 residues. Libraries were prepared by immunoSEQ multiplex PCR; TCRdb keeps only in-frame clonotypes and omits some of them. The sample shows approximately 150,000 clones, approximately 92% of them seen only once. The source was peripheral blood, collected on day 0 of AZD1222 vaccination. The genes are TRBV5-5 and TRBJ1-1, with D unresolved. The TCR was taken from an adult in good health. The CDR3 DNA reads TGTGCCAGCAGCTTGGCAACGGTGAAGAACACTGAAGCTTTCTTT. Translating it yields CASSLATVKNTEAFF.